One T cell receptor (gamma chain) is described in this entry. The table lists this clone with a count of one. The antigen it binds to is not known. Base qualities are not provided; no much larger clone lies one nucleotide away. A lone read gives weak evidence. The sample is drawn from a study of intestinal T cells in coeliac disease (dated by TCRdb to the early 2020s). About the investigation overall: Coeliac patients were much younger than controls, with mean ages of around 15 versus 51 years in the TRG cohort. In the TCR-delta (TRD) cohort, there were duodenal biopsies from roughly ten coeliac disease patients and roughly ten non-coeliac controls. Duodenal biopsies from about 36 coeliac disease patients and 21 non-coeliac controls made up a second, larger TCR-gamma (TRG) cohort. The paper as a whole reports these results and caveats: The coeliac group and the control group were significantly different in age, but an analysis split by age did not give significant classification. Of roughly 54 biopsies, approximately 50 (about 94%) were correctly classified by TRG clustering, which had a reported leave-one-out accuracy of roughly 87%. TRD kmer-based clustering correctly classified all 22 biopsies in training, with a reported leave-one-out accuracy of 80% to 95%. It was not possible to tell repeated CDR3 amino acid sequences apart from PCR duplicates. FFPE-derived DNA was found to be relatively degraded, and loss of a proportion of TCR sequences in each sample was likely caused by this degradation.

From the cysteine up to the phenylalanine, the CDR3 has a length of 10 residues. Here the CDR3 DNA is all that survives: 30 bases in frame from base 1. The germline V end is reduced by 10 bases and the J end by 10 bases; junction bases left unmatched: 8. For each case, genomic DNA was extracted from ten 5-um FFPE scrolls with the QIAamp DNA FFPE tissue kit. To test whether coeliac disease could be classified from the TCR repertoire, the study used duodenal biopsies that were formalin-fixed paraffin-embedded, fully anonymised, and surplus to diagnostic needs. The controls had no clinical or histological suspicion of coeliac disease and had upper endoscopy for reflux, dyspepsia or gastritis. The library was built by means of multiplex PCR. The listed sequencing device is Ion Torrent PGM. TRG repertoires were amplified from around 200 ng of biopsy DNA with the LymphoTrack kit, in which Illumina adapters are carried by the primers. TRG amplicons were purified using AMPure XP beads, were quantified on a 2100 Bioanalyzer, and were pooled equimolarly. Sequencing of TRG libraries was performed on an Ion PGM instrument. From the authors' description of their analysis: Reads in which more than 10% of nucleotides fell below the per-patient third-quartile quality score were removed with FastX. IMGT/HighV-QUEST was used to align the reads, assigning V, D and J genes, identifying CDR3 regions and assessing functionality. After the sequences were translated into amino acids, every sequence predicted to be non-functional was thrown out. CDR3s were split into kmers, with and without positional annotation; kmer frequencies underwent PCA, and samples were clustered using all 1023 combinations of PCs 1-10. Classification was validated by leave-one-out cross-validation, in which parameters were re-optimised on the remaining samples each time. Using the vegan R package, Shannon diversity was calculated from repeated random subsamples whose size matched the lowest read count. With CATT, TCRdb called clones again from the public reads; duplicate DNA rows were later joined. TCRdb, rather than the study authors, made the V and J calls. Within this sample are about 950 gamma-chain clones, with approximately 50% of them counted one time only. The ten largest clones add up to roughly 34% of the sample.

Sequencing was carried out using a duodenal biopsy. The chain links TRGV10 with TRGJ1 or TRGJ2. TRGV10 belongs to the ORF category, with a function that is uncertain. The source of this sequence is a human donor who served as a control with a normal duodenal biopsy, not a healthy volunteer. The base sequence is TGTGCTGCGTTGGGACAAAAGAAACTCTTT. Its amino acids are CAALGQKKLF.